This T cell receptor beta chain was documented in a study of T-cell reconstitution after alpha-beta-depleted transplantation in children. Findings and limits, study-wide: Newly made T cells mostly supplied T-cell counts and diversity one year after transplant. Where alpha-beta T cells came from about two months after transplant was reportedly several hundred expanded graft clones.

Using unique molecular identifiers, the investigators prepared the TCRbeta library. A single record per CDR3 protein comes from TCRdb applying MiXCR to the PCR reads. The sample records just over 950,000 distinct CDR3 sequences, roughly 29% being singletons. To note about this clonotype: Its antigen is unidentified.

Trimming removed 5 bases from V and 0 bases from J; junction bases left unmatched: 12. Germline CDR1 reads SGHRS; CDR2 reads YFSETQ. The CDR3 runs to 17 residues. The chain joins TRBV5-1 to TRBJ2-3; 7 nucleotides match TRBD1. The sample in question was PBMCs, mostly from graft donor cells, obtained 360 days after TCRalphabeta/CD19-depleted stem cell transplant. The receptor was isolated from a boy under three years old who had a stem cell transplant for SCID, so the T cells may come from the graft donor. The CDR3 is CASSERQGHSSTDTQYF. The CDR3 bases are TGCGCCAGCAGTGAAAGACAGGGACACTCTAGCACAGATACGCAGTATTTT.